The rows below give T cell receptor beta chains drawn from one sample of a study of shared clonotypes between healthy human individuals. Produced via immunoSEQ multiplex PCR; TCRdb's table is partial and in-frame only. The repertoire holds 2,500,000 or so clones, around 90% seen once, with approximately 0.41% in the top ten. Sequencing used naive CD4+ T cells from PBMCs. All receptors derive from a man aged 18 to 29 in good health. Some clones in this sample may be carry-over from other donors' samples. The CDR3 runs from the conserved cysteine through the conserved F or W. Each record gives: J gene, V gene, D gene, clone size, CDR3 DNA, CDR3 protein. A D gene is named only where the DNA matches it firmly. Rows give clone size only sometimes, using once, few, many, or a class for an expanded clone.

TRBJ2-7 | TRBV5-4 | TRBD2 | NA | TGTGCCAGCAGCGCCGCTAGCGGGAGTGACTACGAGCAGTACTTC | CASSAASGSDYEQYF
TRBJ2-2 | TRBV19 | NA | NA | TGTGCCTCCCAGGCGCCCTCGAACACCGGGGAGCTGTTTTTT | CASQAPSNTGELFF
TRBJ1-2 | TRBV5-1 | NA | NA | TGCGCCAGCAGCATCGGACAAAATCACTATGGCTACACCTTC | CASSIGQNHYGYTF
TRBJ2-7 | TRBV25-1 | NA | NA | TGTGCCAGCAGTGAATCTCGTCCGTTTAGCTCCTACGAGCAGTACTTC | CASSESRPFSSYEQYF
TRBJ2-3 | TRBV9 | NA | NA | TGTGCCAGCAGCGTAGAGGGGGGGCGTTTGGATACGCAGTATTTT | CASSVEGGRLDTQYF
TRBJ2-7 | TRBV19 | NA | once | TGTGCCAGTAGGCCCTCCTTTGTAGGGGACTACGAGCAGTACTTC | CASRPSFVGDYEQYF
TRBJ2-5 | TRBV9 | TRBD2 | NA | TGTGCCAGCGGAGCGGGATCCCCAGAGACCCAGTACTTC | CASGAGSPETQYF
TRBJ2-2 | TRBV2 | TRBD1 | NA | TGTGCCAGCAGGGGGGACAGCACCGGGGAGCTGTTTTTT | CASRGDSTGELFF
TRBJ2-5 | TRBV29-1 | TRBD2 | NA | TGCAGCGTTGGGTCGGGAGGACTGGGAGGGACCCAGTACTTC | CSVGSGGLGGTQYF
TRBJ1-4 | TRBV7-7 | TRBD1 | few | TGTGCCAGCAGCTTAGCCAGGGGGTCTGAAAAACTGTTTTTT | CASSLARGSEKLFF
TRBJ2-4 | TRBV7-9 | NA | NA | TGTGCCAGCAGCTTAGCAGGGATAGCCAAAAACATTCAGTACTTC | CASSLAGIAKNIQYF
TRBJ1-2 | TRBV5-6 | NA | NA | TGTGCCAGCAGCCGTCGAAACCGGGTCTACCCCTATGGCTACACCTTC | CASSRRNRVYPYGYTF
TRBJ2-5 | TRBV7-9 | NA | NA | TGTGCCAGCAGCTTAGGAGACAGGTCTATGGAGACCCAGTACTTC | CASSLGDRSMETQYF
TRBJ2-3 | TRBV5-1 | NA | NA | TGCGCCAGCAGCGTCCCCACAGATACGCAGTATTTT | CASSVPTDTQYF
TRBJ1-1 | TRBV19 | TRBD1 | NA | TGTGCCAGTAGTAAGTGGACAGGGACTACTGAAGCTTTCTTT | CASSKWTGTTEAFF
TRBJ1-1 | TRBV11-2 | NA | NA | TGTGCCAGCAGCTTATTAAGGGGGTATACTGAAGCTTTCTTT | CASSLLRGYTEAFF
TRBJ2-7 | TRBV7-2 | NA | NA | TGTGCCAGCAGCTTCTCTTTGCGGCCCACCGGCGGGGAGCAGTACTTC | CASSFSLRPTGGEQYF
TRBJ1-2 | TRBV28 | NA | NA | TGTGCCAGCACGGGGCAGAACTATGGCTACACCTTC | CASTGQNYGYTF
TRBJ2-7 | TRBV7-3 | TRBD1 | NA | TGTGCCAGCAGCCAGGACAGGGGGCTCGAGCAGTACTTC | CASSQDRGLEQYF
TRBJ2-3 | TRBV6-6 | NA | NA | TGTGCCAGCAGCAAACCGTTCACAGATACGCAGTATTTT | CASSKPFTDTQYF
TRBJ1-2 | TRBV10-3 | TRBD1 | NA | TGTGCCATCAGTGAGCCCCAGGGGGGTGGCTACACCTTC | CAISEPQGGGYTF
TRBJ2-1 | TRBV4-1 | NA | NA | TGCGCCAGCAGCCGAATAGTTCTGAATGAGCAGTTCTTC | CASSRIVLNEQFF
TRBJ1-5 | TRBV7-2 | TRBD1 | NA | TGTGCCAGCAGCTTCACAGGGGTAGATCAGCCCCAGCATTTT | CASSFTGVDQPQHF
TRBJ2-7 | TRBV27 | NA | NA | TGTGCCAGCAGGTTGGGTTCGGAAAACCCTCGCTACGAGCAGTACTTC | CASRLGSENPRYEQYF
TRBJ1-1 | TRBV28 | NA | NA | TGTGCCAGCAGCCCCCCAGGGTTCACTGAAGCTTTCTTT | CASSPPGFTEAFF
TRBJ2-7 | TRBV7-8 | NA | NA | TGTGCCAGCAGCTTATGGTCTGCGGGAACTACCACCTACGAGCAGTACTTC | CASSLWSAGTTTYEQYF
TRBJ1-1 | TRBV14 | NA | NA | TGTGCCAGCAGCTGGGGAGTGAACACTGAAGCTTTCTTT | CASSWGVNTEAFF
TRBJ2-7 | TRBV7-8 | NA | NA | TGTGCCAGCAGCTTAACGGATCAAGCCTCCTACGAGCAGTACTTC | CASSLTDQASYEQYF
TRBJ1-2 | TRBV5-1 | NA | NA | TGCGCCAGCAGCTTGCGCGCAGGGGAGTATGGCTACACCTTC | CASSLRAGEYGYTF
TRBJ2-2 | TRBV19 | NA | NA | TGTGCCAGTAGTATTGGGGTTGACAGGTTGAGCACCGGGGAGCTGTTTTTT | CASSIGVDRLSTGELFF
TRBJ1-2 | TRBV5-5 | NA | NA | TGTGCCAGCAGCTTGGGACAGAGTTTCCTCTATGGCTACACCTTC | CASSLGQSFLYGYTF
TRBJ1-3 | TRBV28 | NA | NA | TGTGCCAGCAGTTTTGAAAGGGTCGGAAACACCATATATTTT | CASSFERVGNTIYF
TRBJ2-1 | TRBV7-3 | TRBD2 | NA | TGTGCCAGCAGCGCGAGAGGGACTAGCGTACTCAATGAGCAGTTCTTC | CASSARGTSVLNEQFF
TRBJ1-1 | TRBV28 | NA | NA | TGTGCCAGCACATCGAACACTGAAGCTTTCTTT | CASTSNTEAFF
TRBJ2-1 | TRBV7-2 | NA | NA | TGTGCCAGCAGCGACTATCGCGCCAATGAGCAGTTCTTC | CASSDYRANEQFF
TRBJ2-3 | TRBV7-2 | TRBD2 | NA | TGTGCCAGCAGCTCCAGGCGGGAGGGCACAGATACGCAGTATTTT | CASSSRREGTDTQYF
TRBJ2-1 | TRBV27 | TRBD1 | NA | TGTGCCAGCAGTTCACGGACAGGAACCTACAATGAGCAGTTCTTC | CASSSRTGTYNEQFF
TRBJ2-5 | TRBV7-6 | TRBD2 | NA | TGTGCCAGCAGCTTAGGACTAGCGGGAGTTGGAGAGACCCAGTACTTC | CASSLGLAGVGETQYF
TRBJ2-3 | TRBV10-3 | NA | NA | TGTGCCATCAGTGGCTCAACTACAGGGCGAGGATCCCCGGTTACGCAGTATTTT | CAISGSTTGRGSPVTQYF
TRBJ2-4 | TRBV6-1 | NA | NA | TGTGCCAGCAGTGAAGTCCCGGGTGTACCCAAAAACATTCAGTACTTC | CASSEVPGVPKNIQYF
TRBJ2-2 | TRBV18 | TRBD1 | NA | TGTGCCAGCTCACCCGACAGGGGGACGACCGGGGAGCTGTTTTTT | CASSPDRGTTGELFF
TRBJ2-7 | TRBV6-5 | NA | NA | TGTGCCAGCACCTCAAGGGTAGGGCTCGAGCAGTACTTC | CASTSRVGLEQYF
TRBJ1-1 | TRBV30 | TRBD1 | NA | TGTGCCTGCTGGGACAGACGGGGAGCTTTCTTT | CACWDRRGAFF
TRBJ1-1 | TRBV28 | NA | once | TGTGCCAGCAGTCGCGATACTTTAAACAGGGAGTATAATCCTGAAGCTTTCTTT | CASSRDTLNREYNPEAFF
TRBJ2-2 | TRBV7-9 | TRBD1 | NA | TGTGCCAGCAGCTTTAACCGGGACAGGAGAGGAACCGGGGAGCTGTTTTTT | CASSFNRDRRGTGELFF
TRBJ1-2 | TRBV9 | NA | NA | TGTGCCAGCAGCGTAGAAACAGCTGGCGGCTACACCTTC | CASSVETAGGYTF
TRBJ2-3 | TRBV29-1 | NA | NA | TGCAGCGTGGGCCCTCTCGGGGGATTCGGCACAGATACGCAGTATTTT | CSVGPLGGFGTDTQYF
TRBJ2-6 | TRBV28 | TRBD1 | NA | TGTGCCACCTTGGACAGGGGCCAATCTGGGGCCAACGTCCTGACTTTC | CATLDRGQSGANVLTF
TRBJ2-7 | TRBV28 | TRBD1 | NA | TGTGCCAGCAGAACCGGGACAGGGTTTGAGGAGCAGTACTTC | CASRTGTGFEEQYF
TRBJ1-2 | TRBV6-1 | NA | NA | TGTGCCAGCAGTGAAGGCCAGGGTATCTTCGGCTATGGCTACACCTTC | CASSEGQGIFGYGYTF
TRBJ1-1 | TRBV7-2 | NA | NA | TGTGCCAGCAGCTTACTGGTCTACACTGAAGCTTTCTTT | CASSLLVYTEAFF
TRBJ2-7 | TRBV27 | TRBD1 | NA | TGTGCCAGCAGAAAGGGACAGGGGGTCTACGAGCAGTACTTC | CASRKGQGVYEQYF
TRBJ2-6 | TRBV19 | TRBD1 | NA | TGTGCCAGTAGTTCCCCCCAGAGGGGGCGCGGGGCCAACGTCCTGACTTTC | CASSSPQRGRGANVLTF
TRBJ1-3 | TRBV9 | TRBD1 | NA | TGTGCCAGCAGCACCCTGGGAACGGGACAGGGGGCGTTTGGAAACACCATATATTTT | CASSTLGTGQGAFGNTIYF
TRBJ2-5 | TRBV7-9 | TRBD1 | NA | TGTGCCAGCAGCCTTGGGACAGCCGAAGAGACCCAGTACTTC | CASSLGTAEETQYF